This TCR beta chain was sequenced in a study of blood T cell repertoires in COVID-19. Whole-study context: Sites in the United States, Italy and Spain provided acute and convalescent COVID-19 samples.

This table comes from immunoSEQ multiplex PCR, and its TCRdb copy is limited to in-frame clones, with some not included. The table records roughly 250,000 clones, about 90% of them present only once. This clone has only one observation. Material for sequencing was peripheral blood. The clonotype originates from a woman aged 25 to 39 with COVID-19, enrolled during active disease.

CDR3 loop: CASSQDLAGVPYGYTF. The CDR3 DNA follows: TGTGCCAGCAGCCAAGATCTCGCAGGGGTACCATATGGCTACACCTTC. The rearrangement uses TRBV3-1 (or the pseudogene TRBV3-2) and TRBJ1-2, with TRBD1 as a possible D gene (6 bases). V was pared by 0 bases and J by 5 bases, with 16 bases between. There are 16 residues in the CDR3. Per germline, CDR1 LGHDT and CDR2 YNNKEL (reference sequence).